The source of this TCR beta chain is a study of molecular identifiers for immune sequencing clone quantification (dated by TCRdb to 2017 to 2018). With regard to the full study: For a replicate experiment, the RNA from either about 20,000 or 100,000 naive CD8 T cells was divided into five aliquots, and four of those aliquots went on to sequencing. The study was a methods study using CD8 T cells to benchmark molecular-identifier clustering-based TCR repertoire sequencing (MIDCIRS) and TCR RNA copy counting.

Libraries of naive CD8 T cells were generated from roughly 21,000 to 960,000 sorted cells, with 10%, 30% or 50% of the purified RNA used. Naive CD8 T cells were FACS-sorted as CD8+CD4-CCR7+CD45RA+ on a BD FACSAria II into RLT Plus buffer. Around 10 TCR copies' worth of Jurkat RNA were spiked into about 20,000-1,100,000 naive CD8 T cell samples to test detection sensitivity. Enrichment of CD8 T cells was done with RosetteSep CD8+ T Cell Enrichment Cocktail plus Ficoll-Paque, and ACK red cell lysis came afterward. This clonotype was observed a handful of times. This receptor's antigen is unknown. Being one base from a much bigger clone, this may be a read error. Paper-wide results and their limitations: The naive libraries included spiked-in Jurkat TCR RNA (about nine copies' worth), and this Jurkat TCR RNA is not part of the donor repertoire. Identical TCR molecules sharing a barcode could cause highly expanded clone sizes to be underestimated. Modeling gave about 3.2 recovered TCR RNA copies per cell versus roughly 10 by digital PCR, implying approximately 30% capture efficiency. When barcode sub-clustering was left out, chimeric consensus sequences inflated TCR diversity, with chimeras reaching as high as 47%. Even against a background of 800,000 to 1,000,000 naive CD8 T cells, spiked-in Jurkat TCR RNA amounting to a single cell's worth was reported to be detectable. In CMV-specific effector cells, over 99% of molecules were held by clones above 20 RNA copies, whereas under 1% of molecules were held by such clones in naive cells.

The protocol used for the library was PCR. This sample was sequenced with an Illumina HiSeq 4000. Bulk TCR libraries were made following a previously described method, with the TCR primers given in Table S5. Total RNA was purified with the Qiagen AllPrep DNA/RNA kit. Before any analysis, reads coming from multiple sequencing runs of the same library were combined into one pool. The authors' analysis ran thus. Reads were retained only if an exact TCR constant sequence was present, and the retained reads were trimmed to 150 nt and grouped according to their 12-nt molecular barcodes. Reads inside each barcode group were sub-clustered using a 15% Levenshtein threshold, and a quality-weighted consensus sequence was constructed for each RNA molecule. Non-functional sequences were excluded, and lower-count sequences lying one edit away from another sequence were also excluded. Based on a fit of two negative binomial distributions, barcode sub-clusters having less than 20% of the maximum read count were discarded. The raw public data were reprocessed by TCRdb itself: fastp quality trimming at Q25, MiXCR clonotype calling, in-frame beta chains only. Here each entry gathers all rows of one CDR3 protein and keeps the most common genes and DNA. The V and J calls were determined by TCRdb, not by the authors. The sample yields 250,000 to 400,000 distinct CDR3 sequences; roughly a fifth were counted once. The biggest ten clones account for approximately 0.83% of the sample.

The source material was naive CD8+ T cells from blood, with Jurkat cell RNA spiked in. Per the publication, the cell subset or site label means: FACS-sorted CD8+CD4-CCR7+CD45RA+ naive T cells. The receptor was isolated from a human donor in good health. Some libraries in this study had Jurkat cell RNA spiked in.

The base sequence is TGTGCCAGCAGCGGAACAGGGGACCCGAATGAAAGACTGTTTTTT. This is translated as CASSGTGDPNERLFF. In this chain, TRBV7-9 is recombined with TRBJ1-4; TRBD1 fits 7 bases in the junction. Based on the germline V gene (reference sequence), the CDR1 and CDR2 sequences are SEHNR and FQNEAQ. From the cysteine up to the phenylalanine, the CDR3 has a length of 15 residues. Of all the DNA, just the CDR3 is kept, 45 bases in frame from base 1.